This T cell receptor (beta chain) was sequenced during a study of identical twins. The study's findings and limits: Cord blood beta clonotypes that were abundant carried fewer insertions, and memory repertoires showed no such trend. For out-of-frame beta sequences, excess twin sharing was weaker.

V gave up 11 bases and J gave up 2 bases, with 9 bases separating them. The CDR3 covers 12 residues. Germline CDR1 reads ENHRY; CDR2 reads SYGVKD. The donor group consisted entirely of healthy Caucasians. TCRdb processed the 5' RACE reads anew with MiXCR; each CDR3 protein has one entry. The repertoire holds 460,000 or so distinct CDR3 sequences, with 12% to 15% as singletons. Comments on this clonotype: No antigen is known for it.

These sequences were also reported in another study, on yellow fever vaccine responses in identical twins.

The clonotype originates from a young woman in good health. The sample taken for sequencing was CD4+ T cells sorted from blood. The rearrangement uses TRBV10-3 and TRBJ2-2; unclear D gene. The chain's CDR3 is CAANGNTGELFF. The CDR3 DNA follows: TGTGCCGCCAACGGTAACACCGGGGAGCTGTTTTTT.